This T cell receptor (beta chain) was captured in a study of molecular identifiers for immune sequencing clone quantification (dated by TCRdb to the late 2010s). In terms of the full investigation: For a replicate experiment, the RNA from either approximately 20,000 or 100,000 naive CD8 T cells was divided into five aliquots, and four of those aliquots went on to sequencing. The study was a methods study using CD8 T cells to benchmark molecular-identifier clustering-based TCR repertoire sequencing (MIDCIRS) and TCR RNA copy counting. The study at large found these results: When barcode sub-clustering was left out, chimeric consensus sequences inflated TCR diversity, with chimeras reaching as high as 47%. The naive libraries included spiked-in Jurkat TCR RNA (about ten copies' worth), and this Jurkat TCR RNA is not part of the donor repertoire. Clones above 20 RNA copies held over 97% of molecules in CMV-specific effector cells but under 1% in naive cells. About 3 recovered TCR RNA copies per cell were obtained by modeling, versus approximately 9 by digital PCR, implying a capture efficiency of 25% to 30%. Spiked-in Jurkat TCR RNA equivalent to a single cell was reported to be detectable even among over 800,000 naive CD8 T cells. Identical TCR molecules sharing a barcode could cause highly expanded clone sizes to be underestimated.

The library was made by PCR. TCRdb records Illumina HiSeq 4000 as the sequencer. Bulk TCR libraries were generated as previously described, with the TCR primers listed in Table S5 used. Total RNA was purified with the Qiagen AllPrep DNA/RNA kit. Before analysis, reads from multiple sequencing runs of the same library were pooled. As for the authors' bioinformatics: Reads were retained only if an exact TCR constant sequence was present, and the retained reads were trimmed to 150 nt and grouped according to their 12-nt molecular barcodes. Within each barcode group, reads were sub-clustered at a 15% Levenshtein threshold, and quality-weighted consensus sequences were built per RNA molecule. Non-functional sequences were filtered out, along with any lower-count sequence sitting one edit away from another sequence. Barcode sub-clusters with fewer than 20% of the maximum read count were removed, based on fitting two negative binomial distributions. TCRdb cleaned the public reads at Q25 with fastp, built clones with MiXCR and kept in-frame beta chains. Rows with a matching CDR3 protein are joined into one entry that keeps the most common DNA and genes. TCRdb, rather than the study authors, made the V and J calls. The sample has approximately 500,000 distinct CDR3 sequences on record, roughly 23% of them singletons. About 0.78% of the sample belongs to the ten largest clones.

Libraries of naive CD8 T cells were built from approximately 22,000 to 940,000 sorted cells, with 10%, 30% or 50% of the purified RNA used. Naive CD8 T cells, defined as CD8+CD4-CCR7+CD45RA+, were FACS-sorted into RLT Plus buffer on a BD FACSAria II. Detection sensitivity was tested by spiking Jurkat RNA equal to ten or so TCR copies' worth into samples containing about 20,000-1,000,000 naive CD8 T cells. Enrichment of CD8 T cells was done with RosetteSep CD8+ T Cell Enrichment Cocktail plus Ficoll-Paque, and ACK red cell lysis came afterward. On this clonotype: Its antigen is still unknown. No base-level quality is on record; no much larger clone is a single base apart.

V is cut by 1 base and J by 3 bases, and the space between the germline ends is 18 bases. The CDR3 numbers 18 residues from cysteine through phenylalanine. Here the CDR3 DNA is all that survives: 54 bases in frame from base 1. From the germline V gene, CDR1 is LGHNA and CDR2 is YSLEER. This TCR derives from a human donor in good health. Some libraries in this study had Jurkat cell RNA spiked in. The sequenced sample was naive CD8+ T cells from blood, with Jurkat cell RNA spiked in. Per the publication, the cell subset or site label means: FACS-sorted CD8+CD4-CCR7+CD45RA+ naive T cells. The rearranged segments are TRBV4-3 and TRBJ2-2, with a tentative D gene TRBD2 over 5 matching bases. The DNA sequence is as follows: TGCGCCAGCAGCCAAGTCGAGCCAGGACTTATGGACACCGGGGAGCTGTTTTTT. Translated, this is CASSQVEPGLMDTGELFF.